This TCR beta chain was sequenced during a study of cytomegalovirus exposure and HLA in healthy donors. Study information: A later analysis reported the approximately 120 validation repertoires used the same platform as the approximately 660 first-cohort repertoires. Findings of the study overall: Cytomegalovirus-associated status was assigned to 164 TCR beta chains. Subsequent analysis revealed that first-cohort TCR clusters tended to co-occur in the approximately 120 validation repertoires.

The data were produced by immunoSEQ multiplex PCR, yet TCRdb's version contains in-frame clones alone and is incomplete. Of some 170,000 clones in the sample, approximately 89% were seen once. The donors were in the roughly 130-subject validation cohort, distinct from the 666-subject first cohort. A remark on this clone: Antigen unknown.

This CDR3 spans 16 amino acids. Germline CDR1 KGHSH, CDR2 LQKENI. The V end was cut by 1 base, the J end by 0 bases, with 9 bases between. The specimen sequenced was PBMCs. The source of this sequence is a man aged 18 to 29 in good health and CMV-seropositive. The chain employs TRBV18 and TRBJ2-2; D gene uncertain. CDR3 DNA: TGTGCCAGCTCACCACGGCAGGCCGCGAACACCGGGGAGCTGTTTTTT. It codes for CASSPRQAANTGELFF. Using reference TRBV18 and TRBJ2-2 for the parts outside the CDR3, the full variable domain is NAGVMQNPRHLVRRRGQEARLRCSPMKGHSHVYWYRQLPEEGLKFMVYLQKENIIDESGMPKERFSAEFPKEGPSILRIQQVVRGDSAAYFCASSPRQAANTGELFFGEGSRLTVL.